Here is one T cell receptor (beta chain) with its context. Using immunoSEQ multiplex PCR, the repertoire was profiled, and TCRdb retains in-frame clones only, with some absent. The table lists 87,000 or so clones, 80% to 95% of them singletons, with under 8.5% in the top ten. The data derive from a study of blood T cell repertoires in COVID-19. Study-wide context: The cDNA or gDNA used as material had been derived from T cells, B-cell-depleted T cells, or PBMCs.

The TCR comes from a man younger than 30 with COVID-19, enrolled during active disease. Sample: peripheral blood.

The CDR3 reads CASSQLSGLADPYEQYF. The CDR3 DNA sequence: TGTGCCAGCAGCCAACTATCGGGACTAGCGGACCCCTACGAGCAGTACTTC. The rearrangement links TRBV14 to TRBJ2-7; 11 bases are a match to TRBD2. The germline CDR1 and CDR2 sequences are SGHDN and FVKESK. The CDR3 is 17 amino acids. V shed 2 bases, J shed 2 bases, and the junction held 8 bases outside the gene matches. Complete variable domain (other parts from reference TRBV14 and TRBJ2-7): EAGVTQFPSHSVIEKGQTVTLRCDPISGHDNLYWYRRVMGKEIKFLLHFVKESKQDESGMPNNRFLAERTGGTYSTLKVQPAELEDSGVYFCASSQLSGLADPYEQYFGPGTRLTVT.